The TCR beta chain described here comes from a study of control samples from healthy donors and cancer patients. The sample holds one count of this clone. TCRdb's copy holds only in-frame clones and misses some; the assay was immunoSEQ multiplex PCR. Seen here are 130,000 or so clones, about nine tenths observed once, and the top ten hold 5.5% to 7%. With V trimmed by 0 bases and J by 4 bases, 16 bases remained unmatched. The CDR3 consists of 19 residues. Germline V gene data show CDR1 as SGHRS and CDR2 as YFSETQ. The sequencing input was blood. The chain carries TRBV5-1 and TRBJ2-1; 7 bases line up with TRBD2. This TCR came from a man in his late teens or twenties in good health. The CDR3 loop is CASSLAGTPSSGTYNEQFF. CDR3 bases: TGCGCCAGCAGCTTGGCCGGTACCCCCTCTAGCGGTACTTACAATGAGCAGTTCTTC. Supplemented by reference TRBV5-1 and TRBJ2-1, the full variable domain reads KAGVTQTPRYLIKTRGQQVTLSCSPISGHRSVSWYQQTPGQGLQFLFEYFSETQRNKGNFPGRFSGRQFSNSRSEMNVSTLELGDSALYLCASSLAGTPSSGTYNEQFFGPGTRLTVL.